This TCR beta chain was identified during a study of Graves' ophthalmopathy and Graves' hyperthyroidism. General study points: Most expanded thyroid clonotypes above 0.001 frequency also appeared in blood.

The CDR3 totals 15 residues. Trimming pared 0 bases from V and 3 bases from J, leaving 14 bases between. CDR1 and CDR2 from the germline V gene are DFQATT and SNEGSKA (reference sequence). In its sample, this clonotype was seen a few times. The target antigen is unknown. Amplifying from RNA transcripts, the study obtained TCR beta CDR3 regions. First-round RT-PCR relied on HTBI primers, and a second-round multiplex PCR came next. TCRdb processed the multiplex PCR reads anew with MiXCR; each CDR3 protein has one entry. The sample has almost 750,000 distinct CDR3 sequences; approximately 40% are singletons.

The TCR comes from an adult man with Graves' ophthalmopathy. The gene calls are TRBV20-1 and TRBJ1-1; D is perhaps TRBD1 (6 bases). The sequencing input was peripheral blood. The CDR3 loop is CSARDQARGDTEAFF. CDR3 sequence (DNA): TGCAGTGCTAGAGATCAGGCGAGGGGGGACACTGAAGCTTTCTTT.